Shown below are 27 T cell receptor beta chains from a single sample sequenced in a study of cytomegalovirus exposure and HLA in healthy donors. Use of 60 Vbeta and 13 Jbeta primers characterized the PCR. The assay was immunoSEQ multiplex PCR, and TCRdb's table has in-frame clones only and misses some. The sample records about 20,000 clones, 60% to 80% being singletons. The specimen sequenced was PBMCs. These receptors all stem from a man between 60 and 70 years old in good health and CMV-seronegative.

The chain uses TRBV5-5 and TRBJ1-1; the D gene is possibly TRBD1 (6 bases). The V gene lost 4 bases and the J gene lost 4 bases, with 17 bases spanning the gap. The CDR3 spans 15 residues. CDR1 is SGHKS, CDR2 YYEKEE, per germline (reference sequence). The CDR3: CASSHSGGLSTEAFF. CDR3 DNA: TGTGCCAGCAGCCACTCCGGGGGGCTTAGCACTGAAGCTTTCTTT.

The chain carries TRBV19 and TRBJ2-3; perhaps TRBD1 as D (5 bases). The CDR3 length is 13 residues. From germline, CDR1 is LNHDA and CDR2 SQIVND (reference sequence). V gave up 9 bases and J gave up 4 bases, with 14 bases separating them. The CDR3 here is CASQGVWADTQYF. The CDR3 nucleotides read TGTGCCAGCCAAGGGGTATGGGCAGATACGCAGTATTTT.

This chain uses TRBV10-3 with TRBJ2-3, with TRBD1 as a possible D gene (5 bases). This CDR3 has 17 residues. V lost 2 bases to trimming and J lost 5 bases, with 20 bases between them. Per the germline V gene, CDR1 is ENHRY and CDR2 is SYGVKD. The CDR3 region has the DNA TGTGCCATCAGTGAGAAAGGGGCAGGCCTCGCGATAGATACGCAGTATTTT. Its protein product is CAISEKGAGLAIDTQYF.

Details on this clone: At one boundary the junction diverges from the germline segment, which might be a read error. The chain uses TRBV7-2 and TRBJ2-3; possible D gene TRBD1, 5 bases. This CDR3 contains 13 residues. CDR1 and CDR2 from the germline V gene are SGHTA and FQGNSA. CDR3 sequence: CASSTLQGQGELF. The DNA of the CDR3 is TGTGCCAGCAGCACCCTCCAAGGGCAGGGCGAACTTTTT.

The V gene is TRBV9, the J gene TRBJ1-3; 10 nucleotides match TRBD1. Germline CDR1 and CDR2: SGDLS and YYNGEE. This CDR3 comprises 16 residues. J lost 2 bases, V lost 4 bases, and 6 bases had no gene match. The DNA for the CDR3 is TGTGCCAGCAGCCCTAGACAGGGGGCGGCTGGAAACACCATATATTTT. Translated, it gives CASSPRQGAAGNTIYF.

For this clone: At one boundary the junction diverges from the germline segment, which might be a read error. The chain carries TRBV27 and TRBJ2-1, with 7 positions matching TRBD1. Germline-derived CDR1 and CDR2 are MNHEY and SMNVEV (reference sequence). The CDR3 is 15 residues long. The CDR3 sequence is CASTLDRHSYNGQFF. CDR3 DNA sequence: TGTGCCAGCACCCTGGACAGGCACTCCTACAATGGGCAGTTCTTC.

This clone rates as medium-sized. Other DNA sequences of this sample code for an identical CDR3. V is TRBV28 and J is TRBJ2-7, with D possibly TRBD2 on 5 matching bases. The CDR3 loop spans 13 amino acids. CDR1 and CDR2 from the germline V gene are MDHEN and SYDVKM. The germline V and J ends were trimmed by 3 bases and 2 bases, with 8 bases remaining between them. The CDR3 DNA reads as TGTGCCAGCAGTTTTCCTAGCCCCTACGAGCAGTACTTC. This codes for CASSFPSPYEQYF.

This rearrangement joins TRBV15 to TRBJ1-4, with a possible D match to TRBD1 (5 bases). Germline V CDR1 and CDR2: LNHNV, YYDKDF (reference sequence). This CDR3 has 11 residues. V lost 9 bases and J 11 bases, leaving 13 bases between the germline ends. As DNA, the CDR3 is TGTGCCACGTCCCCAGGGCAGAAACTGTTTTTT. Encoded protein: CATSPGQKLFF.

This chain joins TRBV7-2 and TRBJ2-1, with 9 bases lining up with TRBD2. The CDR3 consists of 16 residues. V gave up 7 bases and J gave up 7 bases; unmatched junction bases: 14. From germline, CDR1 is SGHTA and CDR2 FQGNSA. In DNA, the CDR3 is TGTGCCAGCAACGTCCGGGCGGGAGGGCCGGGGAATGAGCAGTTCTTC. Translation: CASNVRAGGPGNEQFF.

The table lists this clone with a count of one. The chain combines TRBV7-3 with TRBJ2-7, with D perhaps matching TRBD2 (6 bases). The V gene's germline CDR1 is SGHTA and CDR2 FQGTGA. V dropped 1 base and J dropped 5 bases, with 15 bases sitting between them. The CDR3 is 15 residues long. The CDR3: CASSLRSGVRNEQYF. The CDR3 nucleotides are TGTGCCAGCAGCTTAAGGTCGGGGGTTCGGAACGAGCAGTACTTC.

Worth noting for this clone: At one boundary the junction diverges from the germline segment, which might be a read error. The chain joins TRBV7-3 to TRBJ2-1; D perhaps matches TRBD2 (6 bases). Germline loops: CDR1 SGHTA, CDR2 FQGTGA. This CDR3 has 16 amino acids. CDR3 amino acids: CARSSLGGVSVNEQFF. Written as DNA, the CDR3 is TGTGCCCGCAGCTCCCTCGGAGGGGTTAGTGTTAATGAGCAGTTCTTC.

This clone was counted a few times. This chain connects TRBV15 to TRBJ1-1; D perhaps matches TRBD1 (5 bases). The CDR3 covers 13 residues. From germline, CDR1 is LNHNV and CDR2 YYDKDF (reference sequence). The V gene lost 7 bases and the J gene lost 1 base, with 10 bases spanning the gap. The CDR3 sequence is CATIQQGNTEAFF. The CDR3 DNA reads TGTGCCACCATTCAGCAGGGGAACACTGAAGCTTTCTTT.

The chain has TRBV5-1 and TRBJ1-3; TRBD1 agrees at 7 bases. Germline CDR1 is SGHRS and CDR2 is YFSETQ. V lost 0 bases to trimming and J lost 7 bases; unmatched junction nucleotides: 1. The CDR3 covers 13 residues. CDR3 nucleotide sequence: TGCGCCAGCAGCTTGGCGACAGGGAACACCATATATTTT. This codes for CASSLATGNTIYF.

The chain couples TRBV25-1 to TRBJ1-5; a possible D gene is TRBD1 (5 bases). The V and J ends lost 8 bases and 0 bases respectively, with 14 bases between them. Germline assignment: CDR1 MGHDK and CDR2 SYGVNS. CDR3 size: 15 residues. The CDR3 coding sequence is TGTGCCAGCGGCGGGGACGGCCGTAGCAATCAGCCCCAGCATTTT. It specifies CASGGDGRSNQPQHF.

The chain recombines TRBV7-2 with TRBJ1-5, with D uncertain. V was shortened by 1 base and J by 1 base, with 5 bases between the two germline ends. The V gene's germline CDR1 is SGHTA and CDR2 FQGNSA. The CDR3 is 14 residues long. The CDR3 sequence is CASSLVGSNQPQHF. CDR3 sequence (DNA): TGTGCCAGCAGCTTAGTCGGGAGCAATCAGCCCCAGCATTTT.

This sequence joins TRBV5-1 and TRBJ2-1; the D gene is possibly TRBD1 (7 bases). The germline V and J ends were trimmed by 4 bases and 6 bases, with 14 bases remaining between them. CDR3 length equals 14 residues. Germline CDR1 SGHRS, CDR2 YFSETQ. DNA for the CDR3: TGCGCCAGCAGCCTTTACAGGGGAGGCAATGAGCAGTTCTTC. Its protein is CASSLYRGGNEQFF.

A few counts support this clone. The chain recombines TRBV7-9 with TRBJ1-5; weak D call: TRBD1 (5 bases). The CDR3 totals 13 residues. Trimming shortened V by 2 bases and J by 5 bases, and 7 bases separated the two germline ends. The germline V gene encodes CDR1 SEHNR and CDR2 FQNEAQ (reference sequence). The CDR3 nucleotides read TGTGCCAGCAGCTTAACCAGGGATCAGCCCCAGCATTTT. Translating gives CASSLTRDQPQHF. Complete variable domain (other parts from reference TRBV7-9 and TRBJ1-5): DTGVSQNPRHKITKRGQNVTFRCDPISEHNRLYWYRQTLGQGPEFLTYFQNEAQLEKSRLLSDRFSAERPKGSFSTLEIQRTEQGDSAMYLCASSLTRDQPQHFGDGTRLSIL.

The CDR3 coding sequence is TGTGCCAGCAGTCCTCGGGCTAGCGGGGGGGTGGATACGCAGTATTTT. Its translation is CASSPRASGGVDTQYF. The J gene is TRBJ2-3, the V gene TRBV2; TRBD2 aligns across 12 bases. J gave up 6 bases and V 5 bases, and 9 bases lay outside the gene matches. The CDR3 loop spans 16 amino acids. Germline-derived CDR1 and CDR2 are SNHLY and FYNNEI.

This chain uses TRBV28 with TRBJ1-1, with 7 bases identical to TRBD1. Germline trimming cut 6 bases from V and 6 bases from J; bases unmatched to any gene: 13. The CDR3 loop spans 15 amino acids. CDR1 and CDR2 from the germline V gene are MDHEN and SYDVKM. DNA of the CDR3: TGTGCCAGCAGGCTTCTGACAGGGATGGGGGCTGAAGCTTTCTTT. Amino acid sequence: CASRLLTGMGAEAFF.

This chain links TRBV7-2 with TRBJ1-5; 7 bases align to TRBD1. This CDR3 comprises 15 residues. V dropped 5 bases and J dropped 2; count of bases not matched to a gene: 6. Germline CDR1 is SGHTA and CDR2 is FQGNSA. The CDR3 region is CASSVRQGGNQPQHF. The CDR3 region has the DNA TGTGCCAGCAGCGTTAGACAGGGAGGCAATCAGCCCCAGCATTTT.

The V call is TRBV4-2, the J call TRBJ2-7; 8 bases line up with TRBD2. This CDR3 region has 17 residues. V dropped 0 bases and J dropped 2; count of bases not matched to a gene: 9. Germline V gene sequence: CDR1 LGHNA, CDR2 YNFKEQ. CDR3 nucleotides: TGTGCCAGCAGCCAAGATCTCGGCCAGCGGGGGACCTACGAGCAGTACTTC. It encodes CASSQDLGQRGTYEQYF.

The chain carries TRBV28 and TRBJ1-4; D uncertain. Trimming pared 1 base from V and 5 bases from J, leaving 17 bases between. The CDR3 is made up of 17 amino acids. CDR1 and CDR2 (germline): MDHEN, SYDVKM. CDR3 coding DNA: TGTGCCAGCAGTTTATATCGGCTAGCGGCTCTCAATGAAAAACTGTTTTTT. This encodes CASSLYRLAALNEKLFF.

This clone has a single count. Compared with germline, one end of the junction differs, possibly owing to a read error. This chain uses TRBV7-9 with TRBJ1-1; D perhaps matches TRBD1 (5 bases). The CDR3 contains 17 residues. Germline V gene lookup returns CDR1 SEHNR and CDR2 FQNEAQ (reference sequence). CDR3 residues: CSSSSPLSSGRGTEAFF. The CDR3 DNA reads TGTTCCAGCAGCTCTCCCTTATCTTCGGGGAGGGGCACTGAAGCTTTCTTT.

V is TRBV14 and J is TRBJ1-1, with D perhaps matching TRBD1 (5 bases). This CDR3 region has 13 residues. Germline assignment: CDR1 SGHDN and CDR2 FVKESK. V was cut by 4 bases and J by 0 bases, with 6 bases left in between. The CDR3 region is CASSRQMNTEAFF. CDR3 in DNA: TGTGCCAGCAGCCGACAGATGAACACTGAAGCTTTCTTT.

CDR3 nucleotide sequence: TGTGCCAGCAGTTTATTTGGGGGAGCGGGAGGGTATAGCACAGATACGCAGTATTTT. The encoded protein is CASSLFGGAGGYSTDTQYF. The V call is TRBV28, the J call TRBJ2-3, with 10 bases that match TRBD2. Trimming took 1 base from V and 0 from J; bases not matched to a gene: 10. Germline loops: CDR1 MDHEN, CDR2 SYDVKM. The CDR3 runs 19 residues.

There are a few counts of this clone. The J gene is TRBJ2-5, the V gene TRBV2, with D maybe TRBD2 (6 bases). From germline, CDR1 is SNHLY and CDR2 FYNNEI. Trimming left V 4 bases short and J 3 bases short, with 15 bases between. The CDR3 totals 15 residues. The CDR3 protein is CASSALGGGKETQYF. The CDR3 coding sequence is TGTGCCAGCAGTGCTCTGGGAGGTGGTAAAGAGACCCAGTACTTC.

This sequence joins TRBV9 and TRBJ2-1, with 7 bases identical to TRBD2. The CDR3 is made up of 15 amino acids. V trimming: 3 bases; J trimming: 0 bases; junction bases outside the gene matches: 3. CDR1 and CDR2 (germline): SGDLS, YYNGEE. CDR3 coding DNA: TGTGCCAGCAGCGCAGGACTAGGCTCCTACAATGAGCAGTTCTTC. Its protein is CASSAGLGSYNEQFF.